What follows are 4 T cell receptor beta chains derived from one specimen sequenced in a study of OX40 agonist ivuxolimab in advanced cancers. Libraries were prepared by immunoSEQ multiplex PCR; TCRdb keeps only in-frame clonotypes and omits some of them. The table has some 85,000 clones, more than 75% seen once. The sequencing used CD4+ or CD8+ T cells sorted from blood, collected in a trial of the OX40 agonist ivuxolimab. These receptors were taken from an adult with an advanced solid tumor such as melanoma, head and neck, liver or kidney cancer.

The CDR3 loop reads CASSGTVFQETQYF. The DNA of the CDR3 is TGTGCCAGCAGCGGGACAGTGTTCCAAGAGACCCAGTACTTC. The rearrangement links TRBV2 to TRBJ2-5; TRBD1 matches at 7 bases. The CDR3 length is 14 residues. Germline trimming cut 6 bases from V and 1 base from J; bases unmatched to any gene: 5. Germline assignment: CDR1 SNHLY and CDR2 FYNNEI.

DNA for the CDR3: TGCGCCAGCAGCCCCGGACTAGCGGGAGCAGAAGAGCAGTACTTC. The encoded protein is CASSPGLAGAEEQYF. V is TRBV4-1 and J is TRBJ2-7; 13 nucleotides line up with TRBD2. J lost 7 bases, V lost 4 bases, and 7 bases had no gene match. Germline CDR1 and CDR2: MGHRA and YSYEKL. The CDR3 loop spans 15 amino acids.

The V call is TRBV28, the J call TRBJ2-1, with unresolved D. CDR3 length: 17 amino acids. The germline gives CDR1 MDHEN, CDR2 SYDVKM. The V end lost 1 base, the J end lost 0 bases, and 13 bases lay between the germline ends. CDR3 sequence reads: CASSLSLLWSSYNEQFF. In DNA form, the CDR3 reads TGTGCCAGCAGTTTATCGTTGCTCTGGAGCTCCTACAATGAGCAGTTCTTC.

This clone has just a few counts. The chain uses TRBV6-1 and TRBJ2-1, with D perhaps TRBD2 (7 bases). V was cut by 7 bases and J by 7 bases, with 17 bases left in between. In germline, CDR1 is MNHNS, CDR2 SASEGT. This CDR3 spans 14 amino acids. CDR3 residues: CASTARGAGNEQFF. For the CDR3, the DNA is TGTGCCAGCACCGCACGGGGGGCGGGTAATGAGCAGTTCTTC.